Listed below are T cell receptor beta chains from one sample, sequenced in a study of T-cell memory formation after mild COVID-19. TCRdb used MiXCR to reprocess the 5' RACE reads, holding one entry per CDR3 protein. Of around 110,000 distinct CDR3 sequences in the sample, around 12% are singletons; the top ten hold around 30%. Sequences were obtained from PBMCs or a T cell subset sorted from them (not recorded which). Source of these receptors: an adult woman who had mild COVID-19 (a few samples of this study predate the infection). Cell type and time point are not known. CDR3s include the opening cysteine and the closing phenylalanine or tryptophan. Fields, in order: V gene, J gene, CDR3 protein.

TRBV27,TRBJ2-7,CASSSWDRGDEQYF
TRBV7-2,TRBJ2-7,CASSLVTGSEQYF
TRBV27,TRBJ2-2,CASSLTSGRFTGELFF
TRBV6-2/TRBV6-3,TRBJ2-7,CASSYSRGTAYEQYF
TRBV29-1,TRBJ2-1,CSALVGTSDYNEQFF
TRBV20-1,TRBJ2-1,CSAPPAGYSYNEQFF
TRBV7-9,TRBJ1-1,CATPGPLSGTFF
TRBV24-1,TRBJ2-5,CATSDLGPSGETQYF
TRBV5-1,TRBJ2-5,CASRPGRLEGAYGRETQYF
TRBV20-1,TRBJ2-3,CSAEPSVLPDTQYF
TRBV7-9,TRBJ2-3,CASTGGLSRTDTQYF
TRBV12-3/TRBV12-4,TRBJ2-5,CASSFVREETQYF
TRBV5-5,TRBJ2-5,CASSLASGVETQYF
TRBV9,TRBJ2-2,CASSVYSGPGELFF
TRBV28,TRBJ2-1,CASSPDPGQARPYNEQFF
TRBV7-9,TRBJ2-4,CASHRGGENIQYF
TRBV7-9,TRBJ2-1,CASSPQRREGLTSYNEQFF
TRBV7-3,TRBJ2-2,CASSPTGTGELFF
TRBV29-1,TRBJ1-2,CSVEDEANYGYTF
TRBV5-1,TRBJ2-7,CASSLGWAANSYEQYF
TRBV7-6,TRBJ1-6,CASSLRDRVLSLHF
TRBV13,TRBJ2-1,CASSPRMASEQFF
TRBV7-2,TRBJ1-2,CASSFDETESAEPNYGYTF
TRBV15,TRBJ2-5,CATSRLIGTDQETQYF
TRBV6-5,TRBJ1-3,CASSPHWTDVSGNTIYF
TRBV3-1,TRBJ2-7,CASSLPGGLSVYEQYF
TRBV11-2,TRBJ2-1,CASSLGVTPTADEQFF
TRBV5-6,TRBJ2-7,CASSFMGDYEQYF
TRBV4-3,TRBJ2-7,CASSQGRAGTSAYEQYF
TRBV7-9,TRBJ2-3,CASSLITFEETDTQYF
TRBV11-3,TRBJ2-1,CASSPRLAGGPHNEQFF
TRBV2,TRBJ2-7,CASSPGGGKGYEQYF
TRBV12-3/TRBV12-4,TRBJ2-3,CASSGGRDTQYF
TRBV12-3/TRBV12-4,TRBJ1-2,CASSTDGGPGYGYTF
TRBV5-1,TRBJ2-4,CASSFDREAGLAKNIQYF
TRBV7-8,TRBJ2-6,CASSLLDGSGANVLTF
TRBV7-3,TRBJ2-1,CASSIGTGPYNEQFF
TRBV7-8,TRBJ1-1,CASSLGLRNTEAFF
TRBV7-9,TRBJ2-1,CASRSGTSGIDEQFF
TRBV7-9,TRBJ2-2,CASSGEKGDTGELFF
TRBV27,TRBJ1-2,CASSLGSTGYGYTF
TRBV12-3/TRBV12-4,TRBJ2-6,CASRFRDGDSGANVLTF
TRBV7-9,TRBJ1-1,CASRRPQPEAFF